These 7 T cell receptor beta chains share one sample of origin, sequenced in a study of shared clonotypes between healthy human individuals. The method was immunoSEQ multiplex PCR; TCRdb's version includes in-frame clones alone and lacks a portion of them. The repertoire holds about 1 million clones, with around 76% as singletons. The sample was memory CD4+ T cells sorted from blood. Subset: CD45RA-negative fraction. The receptors derive from a man between 18 and 35 years old in good health.

This clone appeared a single time. V and J are TRBV5-1 and TRBJ2-2, with D perhaps TRBD1 or TRBD2 (5 bases each). CDR3 size: 15 residues. Trimming took off 6 bases at V and 0 bases at J, with 12 bases between the two ends. Germline V lookup: CDR1 SGHRS, CDR2 YFSETQ. The CDR3 DNA follows: TGCGCCAGCACCGGGACGGAAACGAACACCGGGGAGCTGTTTTTT. Amino acid sequence: CASTGTETNTGELFF.

In DNA form, the CDR3 reads TGTGCCAGCAGCGTCAAATCAGGGCTGAGACCCCTCCACTTT. It yields the protein CASSVKSGLRPLHF. The genes are TRBV9 and TRBJ1-6; possible D gene TRBD1, 5 bases. Between the trimmed V and J ends, which lost 2 bases and 12 bases, there was a span of 15 bases. CDR3 length: 14 amino acids. Germline values: CDR1 SGDLS, CDR2 YYNGEE.

The chain couples TRBV7-3 to TRBJ2-6, with TRBD2 as a possible D gene (5 bases). V lost 2 bases and J 1 base, leaving 18 bases between the germline ends. The CDR3 spans 19 residues. CDR1 SGHTA and CDR2 FQGTGA come from the germline V gene. The CDR3 is CASSLEGAGSMSGANVLTF. Written as DNA, the CDR3 is TGTGCCAGCAGCTTAGAGGGTGCAGGTTCGATGTCTGGGGCCAACGTCCTGACTTTC.

This rearrangement joins TRBV5-1 to TRBJ2-5, with 8 bases fitting TRBD1. Losses at the gene ends were 4 bases for V and 2 bases for J; bases not matched to a gene: 16. The CDR3 is 18 residues long. Germline V gene lookup returns CDR1 SGHRS and CDR2 YFSETQ. The CDR3 sequence: CASSHGQGRSGLQETQYF. The CDR3 DNA reads TGCGCCAGCAGCCACGGACAGGGAAGAAGTGGGTTGCAAGAGACCCAGTACTTC.

This chain uses TRBV6-5 with TRBJ1-1, with TRBD1 as a possible D gene (5 bases). The germline CDR1 and CDR2 sequences are MNHEY and SVGAGI. The CDR3 is 15 amino acids. The V and J ends lost 4 bases and 1 base respectively, with 13 bases between them. This CDR3 is CASSLQVLGNTEAFF. CDR3 coding DNA: TGTGCCAGCAGTTTACAGGTCCTAGGGAACACTGAAGCTTTCTTT.

The gene calls are TRBV27 and TRBJ2-1, with 12 bases that match TRBD2. This CDR3 spans 17 amino acids. The junction had 6 bases not matched to a gene; V was cut back by 2 bases and J by 4 bases. CDR1 and CDR2 (germline): MNHEY, SMNVEV (reference sequence). The CDR3 DNA reads as TGTGCCAGCAGTTTAAGGGCTAGCGGGGGGGGATACAATGAGCAGTTCTTC. Translation gives CASSLRASGGGYNEQFF.

The chain joins TRBV7-9 to TRBJ2-1; D gene unclear. In germline, CDR1 is SEHNR, CDR2 FQNEAQ (reference sequence). V was cut by 5 bases and J by 6 bases, with 14 bases left in between. The length of the CDR3 is 14 residues. CDR3 coding DNA: TGTGCCAGCAGCCGCCACTTCGGGTCCAATGAGCAGTTCTTC. This codes for CASSRHFGSNEQFF.